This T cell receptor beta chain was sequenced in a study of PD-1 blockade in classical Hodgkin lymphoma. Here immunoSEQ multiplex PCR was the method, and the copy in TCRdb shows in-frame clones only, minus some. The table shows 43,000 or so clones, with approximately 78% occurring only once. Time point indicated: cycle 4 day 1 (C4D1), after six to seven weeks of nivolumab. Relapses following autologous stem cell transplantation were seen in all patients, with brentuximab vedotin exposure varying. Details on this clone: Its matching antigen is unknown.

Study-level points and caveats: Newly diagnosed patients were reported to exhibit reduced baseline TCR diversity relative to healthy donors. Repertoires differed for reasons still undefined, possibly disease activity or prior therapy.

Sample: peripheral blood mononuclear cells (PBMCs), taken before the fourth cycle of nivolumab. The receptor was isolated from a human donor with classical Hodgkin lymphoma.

As DNA, the CDR3 is TGCGCCAGCAGCCAATTAGGACAAGCAGCTAACTATGGCTACACCTTC. Amino acids: CASSQLGQAANYGYTF. This chain uses TRBV4-3 with TRBJ1-2, with D possibly matching TRBD1 (5 bases). V gave up 2 bases and J gave up 0 bases, with 13 bases separating them. Per germline, CDR1 LGHNA and CDR2 YSLEER. The CDR3 is 16 residues long.